This T cell receptor (beta chain) was sequenced in a study of CD8 T cells in ankylosing spondylitis. This clonotype was counted only a few times. What it recognizes is unknown. After removal of 0 bases from V and 5 bases from J, the junction contained 3 bases not matched to a gene. The CDR3 covers 14 residues. The germline V gene encodes CDR1 MNHEY and CDR2 SMNVEV (reference sequence). Study-wide points: A motif in TCR beta, a set of 8 or 9 highly homologous variants, appeared characteristic of ankylosing spondylitis blood. The clones that were linked to disease were reported to be significantly enriched in matched synovial fluid samples from ankylosing spondylitis patients. Some motif variants had been reported before (in reactive arthritis synovial fluid and blood).

Quantitative 5'-RACE with molecular barcodes was used to make the TCR beta libraries. TCRdb reprocessed the 5' RACE reads with MiXCR, giving one entry per CDR3 protein. In the table there are 350,000 to 400,000 distinct CDR3 sequences, 20% of which are singletons. The sequence derives from a male donor with ankylosing spondylitis or in good health (not recorded which). Sequenced sample: blood, either unsorted or a sorted T cell fraction (not recorded which). This chain uses TRBV27 with TRBJ2-5; the match to TRBD1 covers 7 bases. The DNA for the CDR3 is TGTGCCAGCAGTTTATCGACAGGGTCTGAGACCCAGTACTTC. It specifies CASSLSTGSETQYF.